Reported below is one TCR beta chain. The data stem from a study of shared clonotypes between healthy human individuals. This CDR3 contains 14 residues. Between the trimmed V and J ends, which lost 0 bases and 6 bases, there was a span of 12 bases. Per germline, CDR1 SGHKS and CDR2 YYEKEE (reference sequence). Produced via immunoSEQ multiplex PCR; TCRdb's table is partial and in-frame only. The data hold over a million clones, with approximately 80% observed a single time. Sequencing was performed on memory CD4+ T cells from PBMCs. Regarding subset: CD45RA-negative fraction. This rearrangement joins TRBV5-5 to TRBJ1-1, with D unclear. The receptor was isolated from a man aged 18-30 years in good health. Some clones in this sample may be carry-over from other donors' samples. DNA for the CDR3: TGTGCCAGCAGCTTGGCCCCGGGAATGCCTGAAGCTTTCTTT. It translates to CASSLAPGMPEAFF.